This T cell receptor (beta chain) was recorded in a study of shared clonotypes between healthy human individuals. Study-wide results and caveats: The diversity represented, both genetic and in exposure history, was limited by few donors. At large depth, rarefaction still showed sorted-subset sequencing to be incomplete.

Assay used: immunoSEQ multiplex PCR; TCRdb lists only in-frame clones, some missing. The repertoire has 2 million to 2.5 million clones, 90% to 97% of them found once; the top ten carry more than 0.1%. The split of CD4+ cells yielded CD45RA+ naive and CD45RA-negative memory subsets. V was shortened by 4 bases and J by 6 bases, with 10 bases between the two germline ends. Germline V gene sequence: CDR1 KGHSH, CDR2 LQKENI. The CDR3 loop spans 13 amino acids. To note about this clone: Its target is not known. This sample includes further DNA sequences coding for the same CDR3.

Sequencing was performed on naive CD4+ T cells sorted from blood. The subset here: CD45RA+ positively selected. This receptor was taken from a man aged 18 to 30 in good health. The rearrangement uses TRBV18 and TRBJ1-5; tentatively, D is TRBD1 (5 bases). CDR3 protein: CASSQGVGQPQHF. The CDR3 DNA reads as TGTGCCAGCTCACAAGGGGTTGGTCAGCCCCAGCATTTT.